A selection of T cell receptor beta chains follows, all from one sample in a study of metastatic and nonmetastatic thyroid tumors. TCRdb reassembled clones from the PCR reads with MiXCR. The sample has approximately 21,000 clones, approximately 22% seen once; the top ten hold 8.1%. The sample was adjacent normal tissue. The receptor set was obtained from a female donor with papillary thyroid cancer or a benign thyroid nodule (not recorded which). Some clones in this sample may be carry-over from other donors' samples. Each CDR3 is given with its conserved first and last residue. Fields, in order: CDR3 DNA, CDR3 protein, J gene, clone size, D gene, V gene. A D gene is named only where the DNA matches it firmly. Rows give clone size only sometimes, using once, few, many, or a class for an expanded clone.

CDR3nt: TGCAGTGCTAGCGACTATCGGACAGGGGTAAGCAACGAGCAGTACTTC
CDR3aa: CSASDYRTGVSNEQYF
j_gene: TRBJ2-7
abundance: NA
d_gene: TRBD1
v_gene: TRBV20-1

CDR3nt: TGTGCCAGCAGTTTTAGGCAGGGGGCGGGGGATAACTATGGCTACACCTTC
CDR3aa: CASSFRQGAGDNYGYTF
j_gene: TRBJ1-2
abundance: few
d_gene: TRBD1
v_gene: TRBV28

CDR3nt: TGTGCCAGCAGTGAACGGTACAATCAGCCCCAGCATTTT
CDR3aa: CASSERYNQPQHF
j_gene: TRBJ1-5
abundance: NA
d_gene: NA
v_gene: TRBV2

CDR3nt: TGTGCCAGCTCACCCTTCCCAGTCACAGACCGCTATGGCTACACCTTC
CDR3aa: CASSPFPVTDRYGYTF
j_gene: TRBJ1-2
abundance: many
d_gene: NA
v_gene: TRBV18

CDR3nt: TGTGCCAGCAGGTATAGCGGGAGCCACTCTGGAGACGAGCAGTACTTC
CDR3aa: CASRYSGSHSGDEQYF
j_gene: TRBJ2-7
abundance: NA
d_gene: TRBD2
v_gene: TRBV27

CDR3nt: TGTGCCAGCAGTCTTTGGACTAACACAGATACGCAGTATTTT
CDR3aa: CASSLWTNTDTQYF
j_gene: TRBJ2-3
abundance: medium-sized
d_gene: NA
v_gene: TRBV27

CDR3nt: TGTGCCAGCAACCCGGGACAGGGGGCTTCCTATAATTCACCCCTCCACTTT
CDR3aa: CASNPGQGASYNSPLHF
j_gene: TRBJ1-6
abundance: few
d_gene: TRBD1
v_gene: TRBV28

CDR3nt: TGTGCCAGCAGCTTGAGAGACGACAGTTTAATGTTCCGAAATTCACCCCTCCACTTT
CDR3aa: CASSLRDDSLMFRNSPLHF
j_gene: TRBJ1-6
abundance: NA
d_gene: NA
v_gene: TRBV11-2

CDR3nt: TGTGCCAGCAAGCTTACAGAATCCTATGGCTACACCTTC
CDR3aa: CASKLTESYGYTF
j_gene: TRBJ1-2
abundance: few
d_gene: NA
v_gene: TRBV27

CDR3nt: TGTGCCAGCCGGCGGGGGAACACTGAAGCTTTCTTT
CDR3aa: CASRRGNTEAFF
j_gene: TRBJ1-1
abundance: many
d_gene: NA
v_gene: TRBV11-2

CDR3nt: TGTGCCAGCAGTTACTCTGGGGGTCCGGCGCGTGAGTACTTC
CDR3aa: CASSYSGGPAREYF
j_gene: TRBJ2-7
abundance: few
d_gene: NA
v_gene: TRBV6-2/TRBV6-3

CDR3nt: TGCAGTGCTAGCGACTTGGGACAGGGATTCAATGAGCAGTTCTTC
CDR3aa: CSASDLGQGFNEQFF
j_gene: TRBJ2-1
abundance: NA
d_gene: TRBD1
v_gene: TRBV20-1

CDR3nt: TGTGCCTGGAGTGTTTCCGGGACAGCTTACGAGCAGTACTTC
CDR3aa: CAWSVSGTAYEQYF
j_gene: TRBJ2-7
abundance: many
d_gene: TRBD1
v_gene: TRBV30

CDR3nt: TGTGCCAGCCACCGGGGAGTCTCTGAAGCTTTCTTT
CDR3aa: CASHRGVSEAFF
j_gene: TRBJ1-1
abundance: NA
d_gene: NA
v_gene: TRBV6-1

CDR3nt: TGTGCCTGGGACAGGGTGGGCAATCAGCCCCAGCATTTT
CDR3aa: CAWDRVGNQPQHF
j_gene: TRBJ1-5
abundance: NA
d_gene: TRBD1
v_gene: TRBV30

CDR3nt: TGTGCCAGCAAATCAGCGGGGAGCTCCTACGAGCAGTACTTC
CDR3aa: CASKSAGSSYEQYF
j_gene: TRBJ2-7
abundance: NA
d_gene: TRBD2
v_gene: TRBV28

CDR3nt: TGTGCCAGCATTTCGGACAGGTTGACTGGAAACACCATATATTTT
CDR3aa: CASISDRLTGNTIYF
j_gene: TRBJ1-3
abundance: NA
d_gene: TRBD1
v_gene: TRBV6-1

CDR3nt: TGTGCCAGCAGCGCCGGCCCCCCTAGCCGCTATGAGCAGTTCTTC
CDR3aa: CASSAGPPSRYEQFF
j_gene: TRBJ2-1
abundance: few
d_gene: NA
v_gene: TRBV2

CDR3nt: TGTGCCAGCAGCTTAAGTTGGACAGGGGCCTATGGCTACACCTTC
CDR3aa: CASSLSWTGAYGYTF
j_gene: TRBJ1-2
abundance: few
d_gene: TRBD1
v_gene: TRBV7-2

CDR3nt: TGTGCCAGTAGCCACCGACAGGGTAACGGCTACACCTTC
CDR3aa: CASSHRQGNGYTF
j_gene: TRBJ1-2
abundance: medium-sized
d_gene: TRBD1
v_gene: TRBV19

CDR3nt: TGTGCCAGCAGTGGGTCGTACCAGGGTGAAAAGCTGTTTTTT
CDR3aa: CASSGSYQGEKLFF
j_gene: TRBJ1-4
abundance: few
d_gene: NA
v_gene: TRBV28

CDR3nt: TGCGCCAGCAACCCTAATGTGGGGGCTGCCTACGAGCAGTACTTC
CDR3aa: CASNPNVGAAYEQYF
j_gene: TRBJ2-7
abundance: NA
d_gene: NA
v_gene: TRBV10-2

CDR3nt: TGTGCCAGCAGCTCTGTGGCGGGGGTTCAGCCCCAGCATTTT
CDR3aa: CASSSVAGVQPQHF
j_gene: TRBJ1-5
abundance: few
d_gene: NA
v_gene: TRBV7-9

CDR3nt: TGCAGTGCTAGCGGGACTAGCCGCAACAATGAGCAGTTCTTC
CDR3aa: CSASGTSRNNEQFF
j_gene: TRBJ2-1
abundance: NA
d_gene: TRBD2
v_gene: TRBV20-1

CDR3nt: TGTGCCAGCAGTTACGGCGGCTCCTACGAGCAGTACTTC
CDR3aa: CASSYGGSYEQYF
j_gene: TRBJ2-7
abundance: NA
d_gene: NA
v_gene: TRBV6-5

CDR3nt: TGTGCCAGCAGTTTGGGCGGGATGACAACGATCTATGGCTACACCTTC
CDR3aa: CASSLGGMTTIYGYTF
j_gene: TRBJ1-2
abundance: NA
d_gene: NA
v_gene: TRBV28

CDR3nt: TGCAGTGCTAGAGACGCCAGGAGCGGGGATTACAATGAGCAGTTCTTC
CDR3aa: CSARDARSGDYNEQFF
j_gene: TRBJ2-1
abundance: NA
d_gene: TRBD2
v_gene: TRBV20-1

CDR3nt: TGCAGCGGTAGAAGGGGACTAGCCAGCAATGAGCAGTTCTTC
CDR3aa: CSGRRGLASNEQFF
j_gene: TRBJ2-1
abundance: NA
d_gene: TRBD2
v_gene: TRBV20-1

CDR3nt: TGTGCCACCGCTATGAGGGGGACAGGGAGCACAGATACGCAGTATTTT
CDR3aa: CATAMRGTGSTDTQYF
j_gene: TRBJ2-3
abundance: medium-sized
d_gene: TRBD1
v_gene: TRBV6-1

CDR3nt: TGTGCCGTAGGACACCCTAGCTATGGCTACACCTTC
CDR3aa: CAVGHPSYGYTF
j_gene: TRBJ1-2
abundance: few
d_gene: NA
v_gene: TRBV12-3/TRBV12-4

CDR3nt: TGTGCCAGCAGTTACTCGATTGATAGACTAGCGAACAATGAGCAGTTCTTC
CDR3aa: CASSYSIDRLANNEQFF
j_gene: TRBJ2-1
abundance: NA
d_gene: TRBD2
v_gene: TRBV6-5

CDR3nt: TGCGCCAGCAGCTTGGTTGGGGGCGCCTATGGCTACACCTTC
CDR3aa: CASSLVGGAYGYTF
j_gene: TRBJ1-2
abundance: NA
d_gene: NA
v_gene: TRBV5-1

CDR3nt: TGCGCCAGCAGTGAAGCTAGCGGGGCCTTTGATACGCAGTATTTT
CDR3aa: CASSEASGAFDTQYF
j_gene: TRBJ2-3
abundance: many
d_gene: TRBD2
v_gene: TRBV10-1

CDR3nt: TGTGCCAGCAGGTATGACAGGGTCACCGAGCAGTACTTC
CDR3aa: CASRYDRVTEQYF
j_gene: TRBJ2-7
abundance: medium-sized
d_gene: TRBD1
v_gene: TRBV6-1

CDR3nt: TGTGCTAGTGGTTTGGCTTCTTTCTATGGCTACACCTTC
CDR3aa: CASGLASFYGYTF
j_gene: TRBJ1-2
abundance: NA
d_gene: NA
v_gene: TRBV12-5

CDR3nt: TGCAGTGCTAGTGCCAGAAAATATGGCTACACCTTC
CDR3aa: CSASARKYGYTF
j_gene: TRBJ1-2
abundance: NA
d_gene: NA
v_gene: TRBV20-1

CDR3nt: TGCAGTGCCGCCCAGCCTGGGGCCAACGTCCTGACTTTC
CDR3aa: CSAAQPGANVLTF
j_gene: TRBJ2-6
abundance: many
d_gene: NA
v_gene: TRBV20-1

CDR3nt: TGTGCCAGCAGTCAAAAGGACATCTGGTTCTTC
CDR3aa: CASSQKDIWFF
j_gene: TRBJ2-4
abundance: NA
d_gene: NA
v_gene: TRBV28

CDR3nt: TGTGCCAGCAGGGCAGGGTTCGAGCAGTACTTC
CDR3aa: CASRAGFEQYF
j_gene: TRBJ2-7
abundance: few
d_gene: NA
v_gene: TRBV25-1

CDR3nt: TGCGCCAGCAGCCAAGATTCCGGGTGCTATGGCTACACCTTC
CDR3aa: CASSQDSGCYGYTF
j_gene: TRBJ1-2
abundance: NA
d_gene: NA
v_gene: TRBV4-3

CDR3nt: TGTGCCAGCAGTTTTAGCGGGGAGCAGTTCTTC
CDR3aa: CASSFSGEQFF
j_gene: TRBJ2-1
abundance: few
d_gene: TRBD2
v_gene: TRBV28

CDR3nt: TGTGTCAGCAGTCATCGCCCACATGTAGCGAGTGGTGATACGCAGTATTTT
CDR3aa: CVSSHRPHVASGDTQYF
j_gene: TRBJ2-3
abundance: few
d_gene: NA
v_gene: TRBV6-2/TRBV6-3

CDR3nt: TGTGCCATCGTAGGCAGTAGCTCCTACAATGAGCAGTTCTTC
CDR3aa: CAIVGSSSYNEQFF
j_gene: TRBJ2-1
abundance: medium-sized
d_gene: NA
v_gene: TRBV10-3

CDR3nt: TGTGCCAGCAGTCCCGCGAGCAATTCACCCCTCCACTTT
CDR3aa: CASSPASNSPLHF
j_gene: TRBJ1-6
abundance: medium-sized
d_gene: NA
v_gene: TRBV28

CDR3nt: TGCAGTGCTAGAGGGACAGGCCAGAAAGGCTACACCTTC
CDR3aa: CSARGTGQKGYTF
j_gene: TRBJ1-2
abundance: once
d_gene: TRBD1
v_gene: TRBV20-1

CDR3nt: TGTGCCAGCAGTTTATGGGGTCCTTACGAGCAGTACTTC
CDR3aa: CASSLWGPYEQYF
j_gene: TRBJ2-7
abundance: NA
d_gene: NA
v_gene: TRBV27

CDR3nt: TGCAGTGCTATCTCCGACAGTGATTCCTACAATGAGCAGTTCTTC
CDR3aa: CSAISDSDSYNEQFF
j_gene: TRBJ2-1
abundance: NA
d_gene: NA
v_gene: TRBV20-1

CDR3nt: TGTGCCAGCAGTGGCGAAAGCGGAAGACAGCGAAACATTCAGTACTTC
CDR3aa: CASSGESGRQRNIQYF
j_gene: TRBJ2-4
abundance: medium-sized
d_gene: NA
v_gene: TRBV6-1

CDR3nt: TGTGCCAGCGGGGATAGCGGGGTCTACGAGCAGTACTTC
CDR3aa: CASGDSGVYEQYF
j_gene: TRBJ2-7
abundance: few
d_gene: TRBD2
v_gene: TRBV11-2

CDR3nt: TGCAGTGCTAGACAGGGAAGCAGTGAAGCTTTCTTT
CDR3aa: CSARQGSSEAFF
j_gene: TRBJ1-1
abundance: NA
d_gene: NA
v_gene: TRBV20-1

CDR3nt: TGTGCCAGCAGTATCACAGGGTACGCAAAGACCCAGTACTTC
CDR3aa: CASSITGYAKTQYF
j_gene: TRBJ2-5
abundance: few
d_gene: NA
v_gene: TRBV6-1

CDR3nt: TGTGCCAGCAGTAAATTCTGGACAGGAGGAACCTACGAGCAGTACTTC
CDR3aa: CASSKFWTGGTYEQYF
j_gene: TRBJ2-7
abundance: NA
d_gene: TRBD1
v_gene: TRBV6-1

CDR3nt: TGTGCCGTTACTAGCGGGGGGGACGAGCAGTACTTC
CDR3aa: CAVTSGGDEQYF
j_gene: TRBJ2-7
abundance: NA
d_gene: TRBD2
v_gene: TRBV30